This T cell receptor (beta chain) stems from a study of cytomegalovirus exposure and HLA in healthy donors (dated by TCRdb to about 2017). Notes on the research overall: In an earlier analysis of fewer than 750 of the donors, under 300 Gb of sequence data and 90 million to 120 million unique TCR beta sequences from about 180 million T cells were reported. Roughly 300 gigabases of sequencing data and some 85 million unique TCR sequences were included in an early release covering 500 to 750 HLA-typed donors. Among the roughly 400 genotyped donors, approximately 77% belonged to the genetic ancestry cluster associated with self-reported Caucasian donors. The study aimed to test whether cataloging public T cell receptors could reveal signatures of past pathogen exposure. The T cell repertoires of around 730 subjects were profiled by immunosequencing and related to cytomegalovirus serostatus. Besides the first cohort of 550 to 750 subjects, a separate validation cohort made up of 120 different subjects was used. High-throughput TCR immunosequencing, statistical association of individual TCRs with disease status, and machine learning were combined to predict cytomegalovirus infection status. In a later analysis, previously published TCR beta repertoires from hundreds of donors were re-analyzed and high-resolution HLA genotyping was added so that TCR occurrence patterns could be studied. The later analysis used no new phenotypic data to find candidate immune exposures, relying instead on TCR beta sequences and their occurrence across donors. In an earlier analysis of roughly 540 of the donors, high-throughput TCR beta sequencing was used to judge whether each TCR beta V gene segment behaved as functional or pseudogenic. Donor age, sex, ethnicity and CMV serostatus were compiled alongside the repertoire data. Genome-wide SNP genotypes for about 65% of the 666 donors were used in a later genetic analysis, which treated that subset as a discovery cohort. Every repertoire in the discovery cohort had been generated on one and the same sequencing platform. Class I and class II HLA loci were covered by the typing at four-digit resolution. The number of typed donors differed by locus: about 620-630 for A, B, C, DRB1 and DQB1; some 540 for DQA1; over 600 for DPA1; and around 490 for DPB1. Several DR-DQ haplotypes were treated as single units for association and clustering because of strong linkage in the cohort. Among 300 to 450 genotyped donors of the cohort, an average of around 240,000 unique TCR beta nucleotide sequences were sequenced per donor, 15% to 20% of them non-productive. Study-wide conclusions, independent of this receptor: A group of highly shared sequence variants was considered likely to be a technical artifact of the sequencing pipeline. The presence/absence analyses assumed that sequencing depth was roughly uniform across donors, and that assumption may not be true. HLA typing was unavailable for some donors at each locus, so association tests used only the typed subset. In the study, around 150 TCR beta chains were listed as associated with cytomegalovirus. The classifier was reported to diagnose cytomegalovirus status with high specificity and sensitivity in both the original cohort and the validation cohort. Most TCR sequences were seen in very few donors, while some public TCRs were found in many individuals. A further reported finding was that TCR beta sequences accurately predicted the HLA-A and HLA-B alleles for most subjects in the first cohort. Compared with the roughly 670-donor mean, donors in an Asian-associated ancestry cluster had fewer N-insertions in productive TCRs, according to a later genetic analysis. Three of the identified cytomegalovirus-associated TCR beta chains were confirmed in vitro to be specific for cytomegalovirus antigens. Immune exposure information for the cohort was limited to CMV serostatus. In an earlier analysis of about 600 of the donors, most TCR beta V segments appeared in productive rearrangements about 87% or about 30% of the time, broadly matching IMGT annotations. The 87-base-pair reads could not distinguish some IMGT-functional V segments, including TRBV6-2 and TRBV6-3, so those segments were excluded. According to a later analysis, most CMV-associated TCR beta chains appeared to be HLA-restricted, and the HLA associations seemed to be driven largely by CMV exposure. According to a later analysis, parvovirus B19, influenza, CMV and Epstein-Barr virus appeared linked to several top co-occurrence clusters. Assigning TCR associations to individual alleles was difficult when HLA alleles, especially DR and DQ, strongly co-occurred. Only TCR beta chains were sequenced in this cohort, and the absence of alpha or paired-chain data limited detectable features. A later genetic analysis associated a missense DCLRE1C variant with V-gene and J-gene trimming of TCR beta chains, and an independent cohort replicated the association. A later analysis associated about 17,000 TCR beta sequences with specific HLA alleles at a false discovery rate of 0.05. The authors suggested that the approach could potentially be extended to other disease states and immunological phenotypes. Linkage disequilibrium might explain the correlated functional status among segregating V segments, but an unknown experimental factor could not be excluded. Because counts were too low, some 16 rarely observed V segments, including chromosome 9 orphons, were excluded from the earlier analysis of a few hundred of the donors. Compared with equally common non-associated chains, HLA-associated TCR beta chains in a later analysis were more clonally expanded and had lower generation probabilities. A later analysis found that TCR association rates varied across HLA loci, with DRB1 alleles showing the most associated TCRs and HLA-C alleles the fewest.

From the cysteine through the phenylalanine, the CDR3 covers 16 amino acids. CDR3 DNA is the only sequence kept; it has 48 bases, read in frame from the first base. Germline trimming amounts to 1 base on V and 2 bases on J, with 4 as the count of junction bases outside the gene matches. The germline V gene sets CDR1 to SGHVS and CDR2 to FNYEAQ. Remarks on this clone: Its antigen is still unknown. No base quality values were provided; no much bigger clone lies one nucleotide off.

Library preparation employed the immunoSEQ multiplex PCR assay. For the multiplex PCR, a mixture combining 60 forward primers for TCR Vbeta segments and 13 reverse primers for TCR Jbeta segments was used. A multiplex PCR assay on genomic DNA amplified the CDR3 region of rearranged TCR beta genes. The amplified TCR beta libraries were sequenced on the Illumina HiSeq System as 87-base-pair reads. Concerning the study's data processing: Across the 500 to 700 repertoires, a later analysis counted tens of millions of unique TCR beta chains, 9.5 million to 13 million of which were shared by at least two donors. To remove PCR and sequencing errors, raw reads were error-corrected and collapsed into unique sequences using a nearest-neighbor algorithm that merged closely related sequences. To assign V, D and J gene segments, CDR3 sequences were aligned to IMGT reference sequences. For a sequence to be retained, at least a six-nucleotide match to both a V gene segment and a J gene segment was required. A rearrangement was called productive if the CDR3 had no stop codons and remained in frame with V and J, and every other rearrangement was called non-productive. Following IMGT convention, CDR3 was defined as the stretch from the second conserved V-encoded cysteine up to the conserved J-encoded phenylalanine. Sequences without an unambiguous match to a single V gene segment were excluded from the earlier analysis of about 630 of the donors. An earlier analysis of 550 to 650 of the donors classified V segments as functional when productive rearrangements were above 56.7% and as segregating when the standard deviation between donors was above 5%. To diagnose cytomegalovirus status from the catalog of TCR beta chain sequences, a statistical classification framework was built. V and J gene assignment, in a later analysis, came from comparing TCR nucleotide sequences with IMGT/GENE-DB human TR gene sequences. In a later analysis, CDR3 sequences and most-parsimonious VDJ recombination scenarios were assigned using the TCRdist pipeline. In a later analysis, every TCR beta chain was defined by the combination of its CDR3 amino acid sequence and its V-gene family, and reads without a unique V-gene family were dropped. In a later analysis, around 650 highly shared, low-generation-probability nucleotide sequences were removed to address suspected cross-contamination and a sequencing artifact. A later analysis calculated a clonal expansion index for each public chain from normalized within-repertoire ranks of inferred template counts. Generation probabilities in a later analysis came from a VDJ recombination model fitted to out-of-frame rearrangements, and those results were checked against IGoR. In a later analysis, TCR-TCR, TCR-HLA and TCR-CMV co-occurrence was scored with hypergeometric tests, and a repertoire-size bias correction was applied to TCR pairs. In a later analysis, false discovery rates were estimated by permuting HLA or CMV assignments 20 times. A later analysis grouped co-occurring TCRs with DBSCAN, adding TCRdist sequence similarity when clustering within HLA-allele-positive subsets. Repertoires with fewer than 30,000 or more than 120,000 public chains, plus five repertoires with anomalous nucleotide sharing, were excluded from co-occurrence clustering. TCRdb re-hosts the immuneACCESS table, in-frame sequences only. Its copies lack some clones; in the studies checked, an unresolved V gene accounts for under half of them, and the cause for the rest is not known. V and J calls and clone size are those listed in that table; D and trimming were worked out from the DNA. For this sample there are about 190,000 clones; over 70% appear just once. Clones ranked in the top ten supply around 2.1% of the sample.

The cohort consisted of hundreds of healthy bone marrow donors. All cohort members were sampled while nominally healthy, although unrecorded immune exposures were likely present. The donor tested CMV seropositive and was one of the 289 seropositive cohort members. A peripheral blood sample was collected from each donor, and TCR beta sequencing was performed on peripheral blood mononuclear cells. The Qiagen DNeasy Blood Extraction Kit was used to extract genomic DNA from the blood cell samples. The origin of this receptor is a woman aged 18 to 35 in good health and CMV-seropositive. Material for sequencing was PBMCs. Rearrangement joined TRBV7-6 to TRBJ2-5; 10 bases in the junction line up with TRBD2. The CDR3 reads as follows: CASSLGSSGGQETQYF. The base sequence is TGTGCCAGCAGCTTAGGATCTAGCGGGGGACAAGAGACCCAGTACTTC.